Shown below are 27 T cell receptor beta chains from a single sample sequenced in a study of cytomegalovirus exposure and HLA in healthy donors. The PCR had 60 Vbeta and 13 Jbeta primers. Libraries were prepared by immunoSEQ multiplex PCR; TCRdb keeps only in-frame clonotypes and omits some of them. Of 60,000 to 70,000 clones listed, about 82% are singletons. Sample: PBMCs. These receptors came from a woman in her 30s in good health and CMV-seronegative.

The chain links TRBV28 to TRBJ1-1; 9 nucleotides match TRBD1. Germline V gene lookup returns CDR1 MDHEN and CDR2 SYDVKM. Trimming cost V 9 bases and J 0 bases; bases outside gene matches: 2. The CDR3 runs 13 residues. For the CDR3, the DNA is TGTGCCAGTCGGACAGGGGTGAACACTGAAGCTTTCTTT. It translates to CASRTGVNTEAFF.

The chain recombines TRBV19 with TRBJ1-5; possibly TRBD1 for D (6 bases). The germline CDR1 and CDR2 sequences are LNHDA and SQIVND (reference sequence). Trimming shortened V by 4 bases and J by 5 bases, and 12 bases separated the two germline ends. The CDR3 spans 14 residues. The CDR3 DNA sequence: TGTGCCAGTAGTACCTACAGGGTGGATCAGCCCCAGCATTTT. Protein sequence: CASSTYRVDQPQHF. Full variable domain (rest looked up from reference TRBV19 and TRBJ1-5): DGGITQSPKYLFRKEGQNVTLSCEQNLNHDAMYWYRQDPGQGLRLIYYSQIVNDFQKGDIAEGYSVSREKKESFPLTVTSAQKNPTAFYLCASSTYRVDQPQHFGDGTRLSIL.

Here the CDR3 DNA reads TGTGCCAGCAGCCCCACCCGGGACAGGGAGCTAAGCTACACCTTC. It specifies CASSPTRDRELSYTF. V and J are TRBV7-9 and TRBJ1-2, with 9 bases identical to TRBD1. The length of the CDR3 is 15 residues. CDR1 and CDR2 (germline): SEHNR, FQNEAQ (reference sequence). The J segment lost 9 bases and the V segment lost 5 bases, leaving 13 bases of the junction unmatched.

The chain has TRBV23-1 and TRBJ2-7; D is possibly TRBD1 (5 bases). TRBV23-1 is labeled an ORF, and its function is uncertain. The CDR3 is 19 residues long. The V end was cut by 0 bases, the J end by 3 bases, with 24 bases between. Written as DNA, the CDR3 is TGCGCCAGCAGTCAATCGAAGGAACAGGCTCCCGGAACCGACTACGAGCAGTACTTC. It specifies CASSQSKEQAPGTDYEQYF.

This clone was found once. The chain combines TRBV4-1 with TRBJ1-1; 8 bases line up with TRBD1. The CDR3 has 15 residues. V dropped 2 bases and J dropped 1; count of bases not matched to a gene: 3. Per the germline V gene, CDR1 is MGHRA and CDR2 is YSYEKL. The CDR3: CASSQRTGTNTEAFF. The DNA for the CDR3 is TGCGCCAGCAGCCAAAGGACAGGGACGAACACTGAAGCTTTCTTT.

The genes are TRBV6-5 and TRBJ1-5; 8 bases map to TRBD1. This CDR3 spans 16 amino acids. V shed 4 bases and J 2 bases; nucleotides not matched to a gene: 7. Germline V CDR1 and CDR2: MNHEY, SVGAGI. The CDR3 reads CASSSRGRVGNQPQHF. In DNA form, the CDR3 reads TGTGCCAGCAGTTCCAGGGGGCGTGTGGGCAATCAGCCCCAGCATTTT.

The chain couples TRBV4-3 to TRBJ2-7, with a weak D call TRBD1 (6 bases). CDR1 and CDR2 (germline): LGHNA, YSLEER. The CDR3 is made up of 15 amino acids. Deletions cut 1 base from V and 3 bases from J, with 13 bases between. CDR3 loop: CASSQVHGQFYEQYF. In DNA, the CDR3 is TGCGCCAGCAGCCAAGTTCATGGACAGTTCTACGAGCAGTACTTC.

The V gene is TRBV2, the J gene TRBJ2-3; no definite D call. The V gene's germline CDR1 is SNHLY and CDR2 FYNNEI. CDR3 size: 15 residues. Between the trimmed V and J ends, which lost 3 bases and 0 bases, there was a span of 10 bases. CDR3 amino acids: CASSERWSSTDTQYF. The CDR3, as DNA: TGTGCCAGCAGTGAGAGGTGGTCCAGCACAGATACGCAGTATTTT.

The CDR3 is CASGLPLHF. In nucleotides, the CDR3 is TGTGCCAGCGGCCTTCCCCTCCACTTT. The chain uses TRBV28 and TRBJ1-6; no clear D gene. CDR1 and CDR2 from the germline V gene are MDHEN and SYDVKM. The V end lost 8 bases, the J end lost 13 bases, and 6 bases lay between the germline ends. This CDR3 is 9 amino acids long.

This clone was recorded a few times. V and J are TRBV4-3 and TRBJ2-3; 8 nucleotides match TRBD1. Per germline, CDR1 LGHNA and CDR2 YSLEER. The CDR3 is made up of 18 amino acids. The V and J ends lost 4 bases and 0 bases, in that order; junction bases with no gene match: 12. CDR3 in amino acids: CASSPEMDRVSSTDTQYF. Written as DNA, the CDR3 is TGCGCCAGCAGCCCGGAGATGGACAGGGTCTCTAGCACAGATACGCAGTATTTT.

The table lists this clone with a few counts. The chain has TRBV5-6 and TRBJ1-2; 7 nucleotides match TRBD1. This CDR3 region has 16 residues. Germline loops: CDR1 SGHDT, CDR2 YYEEEE. Germline trimming cut 4 bases from V and 0 bases from J; bases unmatched to any gene: 9. CDR3 protein: CASSIGTVPSNYGYTF. CDR3 DNA sequence: TGTGCCAGCAGCATAGGGACAGTCCCCTCTAACTATGGCTACACCTTC.

This clone was seen only once. The CDR3 DNA follows: TGCAGCGTTGCCAAGCGGGGGCTCCAAGAGACCCAGTACTTC. This translates into CSVAKRGLQETQYF. The chain is built from TRBV29-1 and TRBJ2-5; 8 nucleotides align to TRBD2. The CDR3 contains 14 residues. The trim removed 4 bases at V and 1 base at J, leaving 5 bases unmatched. CDR1 is SQVTM and CDR2 is ANQGSEA in the germline V gene.

The sample holds a few counts of this clone. The chain has TRBV5-8 and TRBJ1-1; D is unresolved. V lost 1 base and J lost 1, with 5 bases in between. The length of the CDR3 is 13 residues. The germline CDR1 and CDR2 sequences are SGHTS and YDEGEE. CDR3 bases: TGTGCCAGCAGCTTGATCCGGAACACTGAAGCTTTCTTT. This gives the protein CASSLIRNTEAFF.

The chain links TRBV13 to TRBJ2-3; D possibly corresponds to TRBD2 (5 bases). V was cut by 0 bases and J by 7 bases, with 11 bases left in between. This CDR3 region has 14 residues. CDR1 and CDR2 (germline): PRHDT, FYEKMQ (reference sequence). CDR3: CASSLGPGGNTQYF. The CDR3 DNA reads as TGTGCCAGCAGCTTAGGTCCCGGAGGAAATACGCAGTATTTT.

The chain links TRBV5-1 to TRBJ2-5; D possibly corresponds to TRBD2 (6 bases). This CDR3 contains 14 residues. Per the germline V gene, CDR1 is SGHRS and CDR2 is YFSETQ. The V end lost 5 bases, the J end lost 5 bases, and 16 bases lay between the germline ends. The CDR3 DNA is TGCGCCAGCAGACAGTCCACTAGCACGGAGACCCAGTACTTC. Its translation is CASRQSTSTETQYF.

The chain recombines TRBV28 with TRBJ2-7, with TRBD1 matching over 9 bases. Per germline, CDR1 MDHEN and CDR2 SYDVKM. The length of the CDR3 is 15 residues. Trimming cost V 5 bases and J 4 bases; bases outside gene matches: 9. CDR3 DNA sequence: TGTGCCAGCAGTCATCCCGGGACAGGGAAGTACGAGCAGTACTTC. It yields the protein CASSHPGTGKYEQYF.

The chain joins TRBV9 to TRBJ1-4; 7 bases match TRBD1. The CDR3 has 15 residues. V gave up 0 bases and J gave up 6 bases; unmatched junction bases: 5. Germline CDR1 and CDR2: SGDLS and YYNGEE. The CDR3 nucleotides are TGTGCCAGCAGCGTAGGGCAGGGGGGCGATGAAAAACTGTTTTTT. Translated: CASSVGQGGDEKLFF.

J is TRBJ2-3 and V is TRBV9, with 13 bases identical to TRBD2. After removal of 3 bases from V and 6 bases from J, the junction contained 4 bases not matched to a gene. Looked up from germline, CDR1 is SGDLS and CDR2 is YYNGEE. This CDR3 has 15 residues. CDR3 sequence (DNA): TGTGCCAGCAGCGGAGGACTAGCGGGGGTGGATACGCAGTATTTT. Its protein is CASSGGLAGVDTQYF.

The V call is TRBV10-3, the J call TRBJ2-7; 12 bases are shared with TRBD2. The J segment lost 2 bases and the V segment lost 6 bases, leaving 11 bases of the junction unmatched. The CDR3 is 17 residues long. From germline, CDR1 is ENHRY and CDR2 SYGVKD. In nucleotides, the CDR3 is TGTGCCATCAGCCGCGCTAGCGGGAGGGCCGGTCCCTACGAGCAGTACTTC. It codes for CAISRASGRAGPYEQYF.

Remarks on this clone: One end of the junction does not line up with germline, which may come from a read error. The J gene is TRBJ2-3, the V gene TRBV7-7; no clear D. Per germline, CDR1 SSHAT and CDR2 FNYEAQ (reference sequence). The CDR3 contains 15 residues. As DNA, the CDR3 is TGTGCTAGCAGCTTAACCTCCCTCACTACAGATACGCAGTATTTT. Its translation is CASSLTSLTTDTQYF.

This chain joins TRBV2 and TRBJ1-4; D ambiguous. Per the germline V gene, CDR1 is SNHLY and CDR2 is FYNNEI. Trimming cost V 7 bases and J 16 bases, with 16 bases left between them. The CDR3 is 11 amino acids. The CDR3: CASILEEIGFF. In nucleotides, the CDR3 is TGTGCCAGCATCCTCGAGGAGATCGGGTTTTTT.

The J gene is TRBJ1-1, the V gene TRBV30, with TRBD1 matching over 10 bases. V shed 0 bases, J shed 3 bases, and the junction held 10 bases outside the gene matches. Germline CDR1 is GTSNPN and CDR2 is SVGIG (reference sequence). The CDR3 extends over 17 amino acids. CDR3: CAWSVLREGTGDTEAFF. CDR3 nucleotide sequence: TGTGCCTGGAGTGTATTGAGGGAGGGGACAGGGGACACTGAAGCTTTCTTT.

V is TRBV30 and J is TRBJ1-3; D possibly corresponds to TRBD1 (5 bases). The CDR3 loop spans 14 amino acids. The V and J ends lost 4 bases and 0 bases respectively, with 10 bases between them. The germline CDR1 and CDR2 sequences are GTSNPN and SVGIG (reference sequence). This CDR3 is CAWNGQLSGNTIYF. CDR3 DNA sequence: TGTGCCTGGAACGGACAACTCTCTGGAAACACCATATATTTT. The whole variable domain, remainder taken from reference TRBV30 and TRBJ1-3, is SQTIHQWPATLVQPVGSPLSLECTVEGTSNPNLYWYRQAAGRGLQLLFYSVGIGQISSEVPQNLSASRPQDRQFILSSKKLLLSDSGFYLCAWNGQLSGNTIYFGEGSWLTVV.

This clone was detected a few times. The chain is built from TRBV2 and TRBJ1-5; TRBD1 agrees at 7 bases. The CDR3 is 14 residues long. In germline, CDR1 is SNHLY, CDR2 FYNNEI. Trimming at V came to 6 bases and at J to 1 base, leaving 3 bases not matched to a gene. The CDR3 DNA follows: TGTGCCAGCAGAGACAGGGTGAGCAATCAGCCCCAGCATTTT. Its protein is CASRDRVSNQPQHF.

V usage is TRBV7-9 and J usage is TRBJ1-5; the D is unclear. Germline loops: CDR1 SEHNR, CDR2 FQNEAQ (reference sequence). V lost 4 bases to trimming and J lost 5 bases, with 12 bases between them. This CDR3 is 14 amino acids long. In DNA form, the CDR3 reads TGTGCCAGCAGCTCGCTCGGGGAGGATCAGCCCCAGCATTTT. Protein product: CASSSLGEDQPQHF.

The chain joins TRBV2 to TRBJ2-7; weak D call: TRBD2 (5 bases). Trimming removed 11 bases from V and 3 bases from J, with 17 bases in between. CDR1 is SNHLY and CDR2 is FYNNEI in the germline V gene. The CDR3 is 13 residues long. CDR3 nucleotides: TGTGCCGGACTCCAGGACCGGTACTACGAGCAGTACTTC. It specifies CAGLQDRYYEQYF.

This sequence joins TRBV6-6 and TRBJ1-1; D unclear. The ends were cut back, 0 bases at V and 1 base at J, with 9 bases in the middle. The CDR3 consists of 15 residues. Germline lookup yields CDR1 MNHNY and CDR2 SVGAGI (reference sequence). The CDR3: CASSYSSQENTEAFF. CDR3 in DNA: TGTGCCAGCAGTTACTCGAGTCAGGAGAACACTGAAGCTTTCTTT.